These 13 T cell receptor beta chains were all obtained from the same sample, sequenced in a study of cytomegalovirus exposure and HLA in healthy donors. The PCR was carried out with 60 Vbeta primers and 13 Jbeta primers. Clones were read by immunoSEQ multiplex PCR, and TCRdb kept only the in-frame ones, dropping some. The repertoire table contains some 120,000 clones. Sequenced input: PBMCs. These receptors came from a man aged 25 to 45 in good health and CMV-seronegative.

The gene calls are TRBV19 and TRBJ2-3; D remains ambiguous. CDR1 and CDR2 (germline): LNHDA, SQIVND (reference sequence). CDR3 length equals 11 residues. V was pared by 5 bases and J by 11 bases, with 11 bases between. The CDR3, as DNA: TGTGCCAGTAGTCGACTGAGCGTGCAGTATTTT. Protein: CASSRLSVQYF.

The chain is built from TRBV27 and TRBJ1-1; D remains ambiguous. Deletions cut 4 bases from V and 3 bases from J, with 9 bases between. CDR1 and CDR2 from the germline V gene are MNHEY and SMNVEV (reference sequence). This CDR3 has 13 residues. CDR3 amino acids: CASSSALHTEAFF. The CDR3 nucleotides are TGTGCCAGCAGTTCCGCGCTCCACACTGAAGCTTTCTTT.

The rearrangement uses TRBV4-1 and TRBJ1-2; the match to TRBD1 covers 10 bases. The V gene's germline CDR1 is MGHRA and CDR2 YSYEKL. The CDR3 consists of 16 residues. Trimming at V came to 4 bases and at J to 3 bases, leaving 8 bases not matched to a gene. The CDR3 is CASSREDGTGDYGYTF. The CDR3 coding sequence is TGCGCCAGCAGCCGAGAAGATGGGACAGGGGACTATGGCTACACCTTC.

This chain links TRBV28 with TRBJ1-5, with 10 bases lining up with TRBD1. Per germline, CDR1 MDHEN and CDR2 SYDVKM. The CDR3 covers 16 residues. The junction had 8 bases not matched to a gene; V was cut back by 5 bases and J by 4 bases. CDR3 bases: TGTGCCAGCAGTCCGCGGACAGGGGGGGGAAATCAGCCCCAGCATTTT. Amino acid sequence: CASSPRTGGGNQPQHF.

V and J are TRBV6-4 and TRBJ2-2, with D possibly being TRBD2 (5 bases). Germline lookup yields CDR1 MRHNA and CDR2 SNTAGT. V was cut by 8 bases and J by 0 bases, with 16 bases left in between. The CDR3 is 16 residues long. This chain's CDR3 is CASRTVAQPNTGELFF. Here the CDR3 DNA reads TGTGCCAGCCGGACTGTGGCACAGCCGAACACCGGGGAGCTGTTTTTT.

The chain has TRBV6-6 and TRBJ2-7; 12 nucleotides match TRBD1. Germline CDR1 reads MNHNY; CDR2 reads SVGAGI (reference sequence). With V trimmed by 6 bases and J by 5 bases, 11 bases remained unmatched. The CDR3 is made up of 16 amino acids. The CDR3 spells CASSSRDRGRDHEQYF. Here the CDR3 DNA reads TGTGCCAGCAGCTCTCGGGACAGGGGGCGCGACCACGAGCAGTACTTC.

The CDR3 nucleotides are TGTGCCAGTAGTATAGAGATGACTAGCGCTACCTACGAGCAGTACTTC. Translating it yields CASSIEMTSATYEQYF. The genes are TRBV19 and TRBJ2-7, with 8 bases aligning to TRBD2. CDR1 is LNHDA, CDR2 SQIVND, per germline (reference sequence). J was trimmed by 2 bases and V by 0 bases; bases with no gene match: 6. The CDR3 runs 16 residues.

This rearrangement joins TRBV15 to TRBJ1-5; D possibly corresponds to TRBD1 (5 bases). The V gene's germline CDR1 is LNHNV and CDR2 YYDKDF (reference sequence). This CDR3 is built from 13 residues. Trimming removed 3 bases at V and 4 bases at J, with 7 bases between. Here the CDR3 reads CATSRNRNQPQHF. The DNA of the CDR3 is TGTGCCACCAGCAGGAACAGGAATCAGCCCCAGCATTTT.

The chain recombines TRBV14 with TRBJ2-7; 8 nucleotides line up with TRBD1. This CDR3 spans 15 amino acids. Trimming removed 4 bases from V and 0 bases from J; junction bases left unmatched: 5. Looked up from germline, CDR1 is SGHDN and CDR2 is FVKESK. The CDR3 is CASSRGQGSSYEQYF. In nucleotides, the CDR3 is TGTGCCAGCAGCCGAGGACAGGGTAGCTCCTACGAGCAGTACTTC.

Of note for this clone: Lacking the conserved final phenylalanine or tryptophan, this CDR3 likely reflects a read error. The J gene is TRBJ1-2, the V gene TRBV12-5; D call uncertain. The V end was cut by 6 bases, the J end by 2 bases, with 16 bases between. Germline CDR1 reads LGHNT; CDR2 reads FRNRAP. The CDR3 covers 15 residues. CDR3 DNA sequence: TGTGCTAGTGGCGAGTGGGAGACCGGGAACTATGGCTACACCCTC. Protein: CASGEWETGNYGYTL.

V usage is TRBV30 and J usage is TRBJ2-1, with 10 bases matching TRBD2. The length of the CDR3 is 14 residues. V shed 2 bases and J 12 bases; nucleotides not matched to a gene: 10. Germline CDR1 and CDR2: GTSNPN and SVGIG (reference sequence). This CDR3 reads CAWSRGLASKRQFF. In nucleotides, the CDR3 is TGTGCCTGGAGTAGGGGACTAGCGTCTAAAAGGCAGTTCTTC.

J is TRBJ2-1 and V is TRBV11-2; TRBD2 matches 8 bases. V gave up 2 bases and J gave up 5 bases; unmatched junction bases: 2. Per germline, CDR1 SGHAT and CDR2 FQNNGV. There are 14 residues in the CDR3. CDR3 sequence reads: CASSLTSGDNEQFF. For the CDR3, the DNA is TGTGCCAGCAGCTTAACTAGCGGCGACAATGAGCAGTTCTTC.

This CDR3 is CASSKLAGASEQYF. The CDR3 region has the DNA TGTGCCAGCAGCAAACTAGCGGGAGCATCCGAGCAGTACTTC. This chain uses TRBV6-5 with TRBJ2-7, with 11 positions matching TRBD2. The CDR3 runs 14 residues. V shed 6 bases and J 6 bases; nucleotides not matched to a gene: 7. Germline CDR1 and CDR2: MNHEY and SVGAGI.